This is a list of T cell receptor beta chains from one sample in a study of T cell responses to AZD1222 COVID-19 vaccine. Only in-frame clones appear in the TCRdb table, and some are missing; sequencing was by immunoSEQ multiplex PCR. Of about 110,000 clones listed, roughly 89% are singletons. Here the sequenced sample was peripheral blood, taken 28 days after the second AZD1222 dose. These TCRs come from an adult who received the AZD1222 COVID-19 vaccine. CDR3s include the opening cysteine and the closing phenylalanine or tryptophan. D genes are given only for firm matches. Expanded clones get a size class; other rows say once, few or many, or leave the size out.

TGTGCCAGCAGCCAAGATCGAGGAAGGTCCTACGAGCAGTACTTC,CASSQDRGRSYEQYF,-,TRBJ2-7,TRBV3-1/TRBV3-2,-
TGTGCCAGAGGGGGACAGAGCCTATTTCAGCCCCAGCATTTT,CARGGQSLFQPQHF,-,TRBJ1-5,TRBV27,TRBD1
TGTGCCAGCAGCCCGCGGGGGTTCGGGACAGTCAAAGCTTTCTTT,CASSPRGFGTVKAFF,-,TRBJ1-1,TRBV7-8,TRBD1
TGTGCCACCAGTGACCCCGGGACTAGCGTTACAGATACGCAGTATTTT,CATSDPGTSVTDTQYF,-,TRBJ2-3,TRBV24-1,TRBD2
TGTGCCAGCAGCTCTCGGACAGTCTCCTACGAGCAGTACTTC,CASSSRTVSYEQYF,once,TRBJ2-7,TRBV11-1,-
TGTGCCAGCAGTGTCCTGGGGGGCAGGGGGAGCAATGAGCAGTTCTTC,CASSVLGGRGSNEQFF,-,TRBJ2-1,TRBV6-1,-
TGTGCCAGCAGTGAGACCCCCAGAACCGGGGAGGAGCAGTACTTC,CASSETPRTGEEQYF,-,TRBJ2-7,TRBV2,-
TGCGCCAGCAGCTTGGAAGGGTTAAACTATGGCTACACCTTC,CASSLEGLNYGYTF,-,TRBJ1-2,TRBV5-1,-
TGTGCCAGCAGCCGGGGAGGCAATAACTATGGCTACACCTTC,CASSRGGNNYGYTF,-,TRBJ1-2,TRBV3-1/TRBV3-2,-
TGTGCCACCGGGGGTTCGAGTAATTCACCCCTCCACTTT,CATGGSSNSPLHF,-,TRBJ1-6,TRBV15,-
TGTGCCAGCAGCCCCGGGAGGGGGGATGGCTACACCTTC,CASSPGRGDGYTF,-,TRBJ1-2,TRBV6-5,-
TGTGCCAGCAGCTTAGGGGGGGGTACCATCACAGATACGCAGTATTTT,CASSLGGGTITDTQYF,-,TRBJ2-3,TRBV13,-
TGTGCCAGCAGCTTCGGGGGGGTCCACGAGCAGTACTTC,CASSFGGVHEQYF,-,TRBJ2-7,TRBV5-4,TRBD2
TGCGCCAGCAGTAAGAACAGGGGATTCGAAGCTTTCTTT,CASSKNRGFEAFF,-,TRBJ1-1,TRBV5-1,TRBD1
TGTGCCATCAGTGTGCCGGGACAGGGACTAGTCTACAATGAGCAGTTCTTC,CAISVPGQGLVYNEQFF,-,TRBJ2-1,TRBV10-3,-
TGTGCCATCACCGGGGGGGGCGGAGTGGACGAGCAGTACTTC,CAITGGGGVDEQYF,-,TRBJ2-7,TRBV10-3,TRBD2
TGTGCCAGCAGCTTGAGGGACTATGGCTACACCTTC,CASSLRDYGYTF,few,TRBJ1-2,TRBV11-2,-
TGCGCCAGCAGCCAAGACCTGGGGACAGGGGGCGCGGGTGGCTACACCTTC,CASSQDLGTGGAGGYTF,-,TRBJ1-2,TRBV4-1,TRBD1
TGTGCCAGCAGTTTATCTCAGACAGGCTACGAGCAGTACTTC,CASSLSQTGYEQYF,-,TRBJ2-7,TRBV27,-
TGCAGTGCTAATCGAGAGACCCAGTACTTC,CSANRETQYF,-,TRBJ2-5,TRBV20-1,-
TGTGCCAGCAGCACAGGAAGCTCTGGAAACACCATATATTTT,CASSTGSSGNTIYF,-,TRBJ1-3,TRBV6-2/TRBV6-3,-
TGTGCCAGCAGGCAAAGGGGACAGGGCACAGATACGCAGTATTTT,CASRQRGQGTDTQYF,once,TRBJ2-3,TRBV3-1/TRBV3-2,TRBD1
TGTGCCTGGAGTGGACAGGTTGTGAATGAAAAACTGTTTTTT,CAWSGQVVNEKLFF,-,TRBJ1-4,TRBV30,-